This TCR beta chain was observed in a study of identical twins (dated by TCRdb to about 2016). The study in broad terms: The study deep-sequenced TCR alpha and beta repertoires from monozygotic twins, unrelated adults of various ages and cord blood to test whether fetal clonotypes persist. Replicate twin experiments were performed at different times using different library preparation protocols to rule out contamination. The study at large found these results: Out-of-frame TCR alpha sequences shared between twins showed an excess of low generation-probability sequences compared with coincidental sharing between unrelated individuals. Out-of-frame TCR alpha sharing in monozygotic twins was systematically underestimated by recombination models, whereas sharing between unrelated individuals was in agreement with the recombination models. Zero-insertion analyses could be partly confounded by invariant T cells such as MAIT and iNKT, although diverse VJ usage argued against such confounding for most clonotypes. Fewer insertions were carried by abundant cord blood beta clonotypes; a weaker similar trend was observed in young adult naive repertoires, while no such trend was observed in memory repertoires. A weaker excess of twin sharing was found in beta out-of-frame sequences because the signal-to-noise ratio was lowered by fewer shared sequences. Because the same donors could not be followed over many years, the conclusions relied on cross-sectional statistical analysis.

The CDR3 measures 19 amino acids from cysteine to phenylalanine. Only the CDR3 portion is preserved as DNA: 57 bases, with reading frame beginning at the first base. Via the germline V gene, CDR1 is MGHDK and CDR2 SYGVNS. V ends up 0 bases short and J 1 base short, with an unmatched junction base count of 10. In this sample, this clonotype turned up a few times. Its antigen specificity is not known. No base qualities exist here, and no much larger clone lies one base off it. Library generation was performed with 5' RACE. The run used an Illumina HiSeq 2000. Template switching added a universal primer binding site, and the final cDNA carried a unique molecular identifier that allowed TCR cDNA molecules to be counted accurately. First-strand cDNA for TCR alpha and beta chains was synthesized from specific primers in the conserved constant-segment region. Each cDNA library was double barcoded, with a SMART-Mk sample barcode plus Illumina barcodes, to control for contamination. Two successive PCR steps introduced TruSeq adapter sequences along with Illumina sample barcodes. Sequencing of the TCR alpha and beta cDNA libraries was done on the Illumina HiSeq platform using custom primers. Per the source publication's procedure: MiGEC was used to process raw reads and extract unique molecular identifiers, and MiXCR was used to find CDR3 positions. For each individual, recombination models were inferred using an EM algorithm with the repgenHMM and IGoR tools. The tcR package in R was used for shared clonotype analysis, with sharing normalized by the product of cloneset sizes. To study raw recombination free of thymic and clonal selection effects, out-of-frame nonproductive sequences were analyzed. The public reads were run again by TCRdb, first through fastp at Q25 and then through MiXCR, and only productive beta chains were kept. All rows with the same CDR3 protein become a single entry with the most common DNA and genes. The V and J calls, along with clone size, are taken from TCRdb and not from the paper's own processing. The table for this sample lists under 400,000 distinct CDR3 sequences; 8.5% to 10% of them were counted only once. The ten top clones hold about 9.1% of the sample.

Every donor was a healthy Caucasian. Three unrelated non-twin adults were also sequenced: a male aged 18 to 30, a male aged 50 to 59 and a female aged 50 to 59. Miltenyi CD45RO+ enrichment and human naive T-cell isolation kits were used to isolate memory (CD45RO+) and naive T cells from PBMC. This sequence originates from a woman between 45 and 60 years old in good health. Sequenced sample: naive T cells sorted from blood. This specimen's cell subset or site label, per the study, means: cells isolated with a human naive T-cell isolation kit. The rearranged chain carries TRBV25-1 and TRBJ1-5, with 9 bases in between that match TRBD1. The DNA sequence is as follows: TGTGCCAGCAGTGAATATACCCCAACAGGGGGCGAGAGCAATCAGCCCCAGCATTTT. This translates into CASSEYTPTGGESNQPQHF.